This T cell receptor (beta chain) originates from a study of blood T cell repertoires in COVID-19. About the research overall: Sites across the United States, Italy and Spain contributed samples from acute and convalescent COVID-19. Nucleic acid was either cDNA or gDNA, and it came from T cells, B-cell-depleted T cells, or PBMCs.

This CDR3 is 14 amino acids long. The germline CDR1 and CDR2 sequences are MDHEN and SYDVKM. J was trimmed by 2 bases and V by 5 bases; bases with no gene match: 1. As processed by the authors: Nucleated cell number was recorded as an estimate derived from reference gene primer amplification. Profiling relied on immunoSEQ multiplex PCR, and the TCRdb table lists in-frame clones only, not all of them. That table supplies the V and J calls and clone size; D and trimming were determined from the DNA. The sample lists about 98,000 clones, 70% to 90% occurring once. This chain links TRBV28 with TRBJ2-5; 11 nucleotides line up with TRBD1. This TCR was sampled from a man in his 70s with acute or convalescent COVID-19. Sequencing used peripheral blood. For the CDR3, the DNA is TGTGCCAGCAGTGGGACAGGGGGTCAAGAGACCCAGTACTTC. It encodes CASSGTGGQETQYF.